What follows are 29 T cell receptor beta chains derived from one specimen sequenced in a study of beta chain features in type 1 diabetes. The study reverse transcribed the entire isolated RNA, so it sequenced expressed TCRB transcripts. Only in-frame clones appear in the TCRdb table, and some are missing; sequencing was by immunoSEQ multiplex PCR. This repertoire shows around 340,000 clones, roughly a fifth found once; its top ten account for 0.044%. Sequencing used naive CD4+ T cells from blood. The receptors originated from a woman between 18 and 30 years old in good health.

CDR3 protein: CASSFALEAKNIQYF. The DNA of the CDR3 is TGTGCCAGCAGTTTCGCTCTAGAGGCCAAAAACATTCAGTACTTC. The chain employs TRBV27 and TRBJ2-4; D is undetermined. This CDR3 comprises 15 residues. CDR1 and CDR2 (germline): MNHEY, SMNVEV (reference sequence). The V end was cut by 3 bases, the J end by 1 base, with 10 bases between.

There are a few counts of this clone. The V gene is TRBV4-1, the J gene TRBJ1-5; tentatively, D is TRBD1 (6 bases). CDR3 size: 15 residues. Trimming stripped 1 base from V and 7 bases from J, with 14 bases between. Per the germline V gene, CDR1 is MGHRA and CDR2 is YSYEKL. In DNA form, the CDR3 reads TGCGCCAGCAGCCAAGGAGAGCAGGGGCACCAGCCCCAGCATTTT. Encoded protein: CASSQGEQGHQPQHF.

The J gene is TRBJ1-4, the V gene TRBV5-1, with 10 nucleotides matching TRBD1. Germline assignment: CDR1 SGHRS and CDR2 YFSETQ. CDR3 length equals 16 residues. Germline trimming cut 3 bases from V and 11 bases from J; bases unmatched to any gene: 13. The CDR3 loop is CASSSTGTGEGKKLFF. Written as DNA, the CDR3 is TGCGCCAGCAGCTCCACCGGGACAGGGGAAGGGAAGAAACTGTTTTTT.

A few counts support this clone. The gene calls are TRBV20-1 and TRBJ1-2; 7 bases line up with TRBD1. With V trimmed by 5 bases and J by 8 bases, 2 bases remained unmatched. Germline CDR1 is DFQATT and CDR2 is SNEGSKA (reference sequence). CDR3 length equals 10 residues. CDR3 amino acids: CSAGQEGYTF. In nucleotides, the CDR3 is TGCAGTGCTGGACAGGAAGGCTACACCTTC.

V gene TRBV30 combines with J gene TRBJ2-1, with D tentatively TRBD2 (6 bases). CDR1 and CDR2 from the germline V gene are GTSNPN and SVGIG (reference sequence). The CDR3 consists of 17 residues. V lost 0 bases, J lost 0 bases, and 15 bases lay in between. Written as DNA, the CDR3 is TGTGCCTGGAGTGTCGGGGCAGGAGGGAGCTCCTACAATGAGCAGTTCTTC. Translating gives CAWSVGAGGSSYNEQFF.

The CDR3 reads CASSVDSGDSPLHF. The CDR3 nucleotides read TGTGCCAGCAGCGTAGACTCCGGGGATTCACCCCTCCACTTT. The chain recombines TRBV9 with TRBJ1-6; D is unclear. Germline lookup yields CDR1 SGDLS and CDR2 YYNGEE. Trimming removed 0 bases from V and 8 bases from J, with 9 bases in between. The CDR3 runs 14 residues.

This clone was counted between two and nine times. The CDR3 spells CASRDTGSEQYF. The CDR3 region has the DNA TGTGCCAGCAGGGATACAGGGTCCGAGCAGTACTTC. The chain links TRBV2 to TRBJ2-7, with D perhaps matching TRBD1 (6 bases). The germline V and J ends were trimmed by 6 bases and 6 bases, with 12 bases remaining between them. Germline CDR1 and CDR2: SNHLY and FYNNEI. The CDR3 has 12 residues.

The V gene is TRBV2, the J gene TRBJ1-2; TRBD1 matches 7 bases. The germline gives CDR1 SNHLY, CDR2 FYNNEI. The J segment lost 7 bases and the V segment lost 6 bases, leaving 11 bases of the junction unmatched. This CDR3 has 14 amino acids. CDR3 loop: CASSGTVRGGGYTF. The CDR3 nucleotides are TGTGCCAGCAGCGGGACAGTCAGAGGGGGTGGCTACACCTTC.

The chain has TRBV5-1 and TRBJ2-1; no reliable D call. Germline lookup yields CDR1 SGHRS and CDR2 YFSETQ. Trimming removed 5 bases from V and 7 bases from J, with 13 bases in between. The CDR3 is made up of 13 amino acids. This chain's CDR3 is CASSPSERNEQFF. CDR3 DNA: TGCGCCAGCAGTCCCTCGGAGAGAAATGAGCAGTTCTTC.

The rearrangement uses TRBV5-1 and TRBJ2-3; TRBD2 might be the D (5 bases). V lost 2 bases to trimming and J lost 6 bases, with 16 bases between them. The CDR3 is 15 amino acids. Germline V gene lookup returns CDR1 SGHRS and CDR2 YFSETQ. The CDR3 protein is CASSFNLASGDTQYF. CDR3 DNA sequence: TGCGCCAGCAGCTTTAACCTTGCCTCGGGGGATACGCAGTATTTT. Filled out from reference TRBV5-1 and TRBJ2-3, the complete variable domain reads KAGVTQTPRYLIKTRGQQVTLSCSPISGHRSVSWYQQTPGQGLQFLFEYFSETQRNKGNFPGRFSGRQFSNSRSEMNVSTLELGDSALYLCASSFNLASGDTQYFGPGTRLTVL.

V and J are TRBV4-1 and TRBJ2-3, with D perhaps TRBD2 (6 bases). Trimming removed 6 bases from V and 8 bases from J, with 24 bases in between. Germline lookup yields CDR1 MGHRA and CDR2 YSYEKL. CDR3 length equals 16 residues. CDR3 sequence reads: CASSQQRAGRSGTQYF. CDR3 nucleotide sequence: TGCGCCAGCAGTCAGCAGAGAGCGGGCCGCAGTGGTACGCAGTATTTT.

Only a few counts were recorded for this clone. This chain links TRBV2 with TRBJ1-4; TRBD1 matches at 10 bases. Germline CDR1 reads SNHLY; CDR2 reads FYNNEI. CDR3 size: 14 residues. With 7 bases clipped from V and 8 bases from J, the junction kept 7 bases outside the gene matches. CDR3 nucleotide sequence: TGTGCCAGCAACCGGGACAGGGGAGAGGAAAAACTGTTTTTT. Its protein product is CASNRDRGEEKLFF.

This clone was recorded a few times. DNA of the CDR3: TGCAGCGTGGGAGGGGGGACAGGGTTGAACACTGAAGCTTTCTTT. The encoded protein is CSVGGGTGLNTEAFF. The chain links TRBV29-1 to TRBJ1-1; 9 positions agree with TRBD1. Per germline, CDR1 SQVTM and CDR2 ANQGSEA. The CDR3 spans 15 residues. V trimming: 6 bases; J trimming: 0 bases; junction bases outside the gene matches: 8.

There are a few counts of this clone. V gene TRBV2 combines with J gene TRBJ1-6; 8 bases match TRBD1. The ends lost 8 bases at V and 4 bases at J; junction bases unmatched: 13. The V gene's germline CDR1 is SNHLY and CDR2 FYNNEI. The CDR3 length is 17 residues. The CDR3 region is CASVPGTRGLYNSPLHF. The CDR3 coding sequence is TGTGCCAGCGTGCCGGGGACCAGGGGGCTATATAATTCACCCCTCCACTTT.

The V gene is TRBV25-1, the J gene TRBJ2-7, with a tentative D call TRBD1 (5 bases). Germline CDR1 and CDR2: MGHDK and SYGVNS. V lost 3 bases and J 2 bases, leaving 14 bases between the germline ends. The CDR3 has 15 residues. The CDR3 protein is CASSDGPAGTYEQYF. CDR3 DNA: TGTGCCAGCAGTGATGGGCCAGCAGGGACCTACGAGCAGTACTTC.

This clone was picked up a small number of times. The chain has TRBV7-9 and TRBJ2-1, with a weak D call TRBD2 (6 bases). V dropped 0 bases and J dropped 7 bases, with 13 bases sitting between them. Germline V lookup: CDR1 SEHNR, CDR2 FQNEAQ (reference sequence). The CDR3 runs 15 residues. The CDR3 is CASSLATGVGNEQFF. The CDR3 region has the DNA TGTGCCAGCAGCTTAGCGACGGGGGTAGGTAATGAGCAGTTCTTC.

V gene TRBV6-5 combines with J gene TRBJ2-6; tentative D call: TRBD2 (6 bases). V was shortened by 6 bases and J by 0 bases, with 9 bases between the two germline ends. Germline CDR1 reads MNHEY; CDR2 reads SVGAGI. The CDR3 has 15 residues. CDR3 residues: CASRPGVSGANVLTF. The CDR3 DNA reads TGTGCCAGCAGACCGGGGGTCTCTGGGGCCAACGTCCTGACTTTC.

This sequence joins TRBV29-1 and TRBJ2-7; 14 bases fit TRBD2. This CDR3 contains 16 residues. Germline-derived CDR1 and CDR2 are SQVTM and ANQGSEA. V shed 2 bases, J shed 6 bases, and the junction held 9 bases outside the gene matches. The CDR3 DNA sequence: TGCAGCGTTGAACCAGAGGCCGGGACTAGCGGGGGCGAGCAGTACTTC. Residues: CSVEPEAGTSGGEQYF.

This clone appeared a few times. The rearrangement links TRBV9 to TRBJ1-1, with a tentative D call TRBD1 (6 bases). V shed 3 bases and J shed 0 bases, with 12 bases lying between them. Germline assignment: CDR1 SGDLS and CDR2 YYNGEE. The CDR3 runs 15 residues. The CDR3 DNA is TGTGCCAGCAGCGAGGGGGAACGGCTGAACACTGAAGCTTTCTTT. Translated: CASSEGERLNTEAFF.

V is TRBV7-2 and J is TRBJ1-2; D perhaps matches TRBD1 (5 bases). The CDR3 is 15 residues long. Per the germline V gene, CDR1 is SGHTA and CDR2 is FQGNSA. Trimming shortened V by 1 base and J by 4 bases, and 13 bases separated the two germline ends. The CDR3 here is CASSLDVRATYGYTF. For the CDR3, the DNA is TGTGCCAGCAGCTTAGATGTCAGGGCGACCTATGGCTACACCTTC. The variable domain in full, with the rest retrieved from reference TRBV7-2 and TRBJ1-2, is GAGVSQSPSNKVTEKGKDVELRCDPISGHTALYWYRQSLGQGLEFLIYFQGNSAPDKSGLPSDRFSAERTGGSVSTLTIQRTQQEDSAVYLCASSLDVRATYGYTFGSGTRLTVV.

This clone was observed a handful of times. The chain employs TRBV27 and TRBJ1-1; D ambiguous. The CDR3 consists of 15 residues. Trimming stripped 1 base from V and 4 bases from J, with 13 bases between. Looked up from germline, CDR1 is MNHEY and CDR2 is SMNVEV (reference sequence). CDR3 region: CASSLFSGVGTEAFF. CDR3 sequence (DNA): TGTGCCAGCAGTTTATTTTCGGGTGTAGGCACTGAAGCTTTCTTT.

The V and J genes are TRBV29-1 and TRBJ2-1, with 10 bases fitting TRBD1. This CDR3 has 16 residues. Germline values: CDR1 SQVTM, CDR2 ANQGSEA. Germline trimming cut 5 bases from V and 3 bases from J; bases unmatched to any gene: 10. CDR3 sequence reads: CSVKSGDRGHYNEQFF. The CDR3 DNA sequence: TGCAGCGTTAAGAGCGGCGACAGGGGGCACTACAATGAGCAGTTCTTC.

This clone was seen only a few times. The J gene is TRBJ2-3, the V gene TRBV5-4; TRBD2 matches at 7 bases. V was pared by 0 bases and J by 4 bases, with 8 bases of the junction left unmatched. Germline V gene lookup returns CDR1 SGHNT and CDR2 YYREEE (reference sequence). The CDR3 length is 16 residues. The CDR3 loop reads CASSLEYSGSSDTQYF. CDR3 nucleotide sequence: TGTGCCAGCAGCTTGGAGTATAGCGGGTCCTCAGATACGCAGTATTTT.

This clone occurred a few times. The genes are TRBV19 and TRBJ2-7, with 8 nucleotides matching TRBD1. The germline CDR1 and CDR2 sequences are LNHDA and SQIVND (reference sequence). This CDR3 contains 13 residues. V dropped 8 bases and J dropped 5; count of bases not matched to a gene: 8. The CDR3 reads CASADRGGHEQYF. CDR3 coding DNA: TGTGCCAGTGCTGACAGGGGAGGCCACGAGCAGTACTTC.

CDR3 nucleotide sequence: TGTGCCATCAGTGAGTCCGAATTGCGGGGCAATGAGCAGTTCTTC. This gives the protein CAISESELRGNEQFF. V gene TRBV10-3 combines with J gene TRBJ2-1, with D possibly TRBD2 on 6 matching bases. The germline gives CDR1 ENHRY, CDR2 SYGVKD. V dropped 0 bases and J dropped 6 bases, with 12 bases sitting between them. The CDR3 is 15 residues long.

This clone came up a few times. The rearrangement joins TRBV7-9 to TRBJ1-2; 8 nucleotides align to TRBD1. Germline assignment: CDR1 SEHNR and CDR2 FQNEAQ (reference sequence). There are 13 residues in the CDR3. V was clipped by 11 bases and J by 9 bases; unmatched bases: 14. The CDR3, as DNA: TGTGCCTTAACGACAGGGGCGGTCTTTAGCTACACCTTC. Encoded protein: CALTTGAVFSYTF.

The chain is built from TRBV6-1 and TRBJ2-7; possibly TRBD1 for D (5 bases). The V gene lost 3 bases and the J gene lost 7 bases, with 16 bases spanning the gap. The germline V gene has CDR1 MNHNS and CDR2 SASEGT. The CDR3 is 14 amino acids. CDR3 region: CASSDLQVLREQYF. CDR3 coding DNA: TGTGCCAGCAGTGATTTACAGGTCCTACGGGAGCAGTACTTC.

Here the CDR3 DNA reads TGTGCCTGGAGACAGGGGGAACTTGGGGAGCTGTTTTTT. It encodes CAWRQGELGELFF. V usage is TRBV30 and J usage is TRBJ2-2, with 8 nucleotides matching TRBD1. The germline gives CDR1 GTSNPN, CDR2 SVGIG (reference sequence). V shed 3 bases and J 8 bases; nucleotides not matched to a gene: 5. This CDR3 is 13 amino acids long.

This clone was observed a handful of times. The chain employs TRBV5-8 and TRBJ1-2, with 9 bases aligning to TRBD1. J lost 4 bases, V lost 9 bases, and 10 bases had no gene match. CDR1 and CDR2 (germline): SGHTS, YDEGEE. The CDR3 covers 14 residues. The CDR3 DNA reads as TGTGCCACCGATACAGGGGGCGGCATCTATGGCTACACCTTC. Its translation is CATDTGGGIYGYTF.